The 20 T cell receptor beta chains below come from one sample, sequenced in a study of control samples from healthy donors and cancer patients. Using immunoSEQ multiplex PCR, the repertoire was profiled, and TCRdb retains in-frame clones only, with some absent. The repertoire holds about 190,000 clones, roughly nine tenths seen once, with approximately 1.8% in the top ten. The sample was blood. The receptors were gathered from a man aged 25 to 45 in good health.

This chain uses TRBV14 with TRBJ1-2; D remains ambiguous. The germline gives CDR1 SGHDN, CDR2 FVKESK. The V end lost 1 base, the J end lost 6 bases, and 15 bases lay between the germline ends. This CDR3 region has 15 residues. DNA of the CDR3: TGTGCCAGCAGCCAAGCAAGAACCCACGGCGATGGCTACACCTTC. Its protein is CASSQARTHGDGYTF.

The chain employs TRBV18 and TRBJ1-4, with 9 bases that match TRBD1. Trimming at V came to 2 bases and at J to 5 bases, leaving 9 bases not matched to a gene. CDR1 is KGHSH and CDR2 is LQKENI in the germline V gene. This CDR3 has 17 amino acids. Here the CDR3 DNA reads TGTGCCAGCTCACCAAACTCCGGGACAGGGCCAAATGAAAAACTGTTTTTT. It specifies CASSPNSGTGPNEKLFF.

The CDR3 region is CASSETGSGNTIYF. DNA of the CDR3: TGTGCCAGCAGTGAGACAGGATCTGGAAACACCATATATTTT. The chain employs TRBV6-1 and TRBJ1-3; D possibly corresponds to TRBD1 (6 bases). This CDR3 is 14 amino acids long. From germline, CDR1 is MNHNS and CDR2 SASEGT. Trimming took off 3 bases at V and 1 base at J, with 7 bases between the two ends.

As DNA, the CDR3 is TGTGCCAGCAGCTCCCGGGACCGAGGAAACACCATATATTTT. It translates to CASSSRDRGNTIYF. This chain connects TRBV3-1 (or the pseudogene TRBV3-2) to TRBJ1-3; tentatively, D is TRBD1 (5 bases). Per germline, CDR1 LGHDT and CDR2 YNNKEL (reference sequence). The CDR3 has 14 residues. V shed 5 bases and J shed 4 bases, with 12 bases lying between them.

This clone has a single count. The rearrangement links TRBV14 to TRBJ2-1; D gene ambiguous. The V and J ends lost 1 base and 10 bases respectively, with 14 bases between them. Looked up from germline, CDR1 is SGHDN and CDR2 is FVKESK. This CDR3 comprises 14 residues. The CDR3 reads CASSQANTVEEQFF. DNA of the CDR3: TGTGCCAGCAGCCAAGCTAATACCGTCGAGGAGCAGTTCTTC.

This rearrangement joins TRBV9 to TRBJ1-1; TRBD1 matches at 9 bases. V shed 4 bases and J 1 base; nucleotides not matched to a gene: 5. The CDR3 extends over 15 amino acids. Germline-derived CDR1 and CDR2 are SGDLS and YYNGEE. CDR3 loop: CASSSQDRGNTEAFF. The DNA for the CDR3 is TGTGCCAGCAGCAGCCAGGACAGGGGGAACACTGAAGCTTTCTTT. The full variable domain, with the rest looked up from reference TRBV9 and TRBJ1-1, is DSGVTQTPKHLITATGQRVTLRCSPRSGDLSVYWYQQSLDQGLQFLIQYYNGEERAKGNILERFSAQQFPDLHSELNLSSLELGDSALYFCASSSQDRGNTEAFFGQGTRLTVV.

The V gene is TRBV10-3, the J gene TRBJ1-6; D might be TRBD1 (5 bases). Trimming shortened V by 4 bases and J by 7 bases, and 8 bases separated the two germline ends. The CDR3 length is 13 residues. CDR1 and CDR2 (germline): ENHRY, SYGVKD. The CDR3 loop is CAISAGGNSPLHF. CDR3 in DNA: TGTGCCATCAGTGCCGGGGGGAATTCACCCCTCCACTTT.

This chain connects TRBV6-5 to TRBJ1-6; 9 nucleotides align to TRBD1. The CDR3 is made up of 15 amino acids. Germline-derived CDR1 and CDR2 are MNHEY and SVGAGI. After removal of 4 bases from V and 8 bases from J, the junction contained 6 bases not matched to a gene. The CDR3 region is CASSWTTGGHSPLHF. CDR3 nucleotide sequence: TGTGCCAGCAGTTGGACGACAGGGGGGCATTCACCCCTCCACTTT.

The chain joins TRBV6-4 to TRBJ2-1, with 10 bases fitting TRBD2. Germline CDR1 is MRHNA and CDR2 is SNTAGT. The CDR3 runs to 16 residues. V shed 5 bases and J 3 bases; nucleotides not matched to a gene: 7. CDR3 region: CASSPVPSGGYNEQFF. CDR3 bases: TGTGCCAGCAGTCCCGTCCCTAGCGGGGGCTACAATGAGCAGTTCTTC.

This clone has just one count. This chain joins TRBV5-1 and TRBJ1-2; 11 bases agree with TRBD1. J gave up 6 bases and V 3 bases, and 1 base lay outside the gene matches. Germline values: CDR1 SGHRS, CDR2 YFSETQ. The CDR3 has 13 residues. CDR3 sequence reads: CASSWTGGDGYTF. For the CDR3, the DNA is TGCGCCAGCAGCTGGACAGGGGGCGATGGCTACACCTTC.

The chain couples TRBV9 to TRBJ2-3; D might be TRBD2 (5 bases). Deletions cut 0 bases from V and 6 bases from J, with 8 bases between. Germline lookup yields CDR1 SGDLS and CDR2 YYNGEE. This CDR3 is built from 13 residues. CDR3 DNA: TGTGCCAGCAGCGTAGAGACGGGGGATACGCAGTATTTT. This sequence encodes CASSVETGDTQYF.

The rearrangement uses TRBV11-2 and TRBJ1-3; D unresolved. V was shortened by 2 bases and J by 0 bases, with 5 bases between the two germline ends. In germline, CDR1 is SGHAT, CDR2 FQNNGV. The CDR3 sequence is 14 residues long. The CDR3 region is CASSLQSSGNTIYF. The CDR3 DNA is TGTGCCAGCAGCTTACAGTCCTCTGGAAACACCATATATTTT.

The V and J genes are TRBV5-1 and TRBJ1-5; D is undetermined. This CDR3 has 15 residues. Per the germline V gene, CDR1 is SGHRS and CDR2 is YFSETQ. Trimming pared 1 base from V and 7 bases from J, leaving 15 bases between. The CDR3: CASSLRGDRGQPQHF. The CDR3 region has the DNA TGCGCCAGCAGCTTGAGAGGTGACCGGGGACAGCCCCAGCATTTT.

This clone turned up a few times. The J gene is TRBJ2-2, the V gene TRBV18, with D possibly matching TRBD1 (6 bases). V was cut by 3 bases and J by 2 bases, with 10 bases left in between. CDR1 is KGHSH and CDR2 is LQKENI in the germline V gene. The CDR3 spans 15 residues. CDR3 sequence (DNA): TGTGCCAGCTCACCGATCAGGGGTAACACCGGGGAGCTGTTTTTT. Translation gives CASSPIRGNTGELFF.

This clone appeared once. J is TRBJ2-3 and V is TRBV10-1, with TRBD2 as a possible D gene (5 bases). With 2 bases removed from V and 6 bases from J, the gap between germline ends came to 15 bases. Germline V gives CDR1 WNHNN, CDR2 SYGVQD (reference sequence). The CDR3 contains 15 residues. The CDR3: CASSEGGRAGDTQYF. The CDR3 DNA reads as TGCGCCAGCAGTGAGGGAGGACGGGCTGGGGATACGCAGTATTTT.

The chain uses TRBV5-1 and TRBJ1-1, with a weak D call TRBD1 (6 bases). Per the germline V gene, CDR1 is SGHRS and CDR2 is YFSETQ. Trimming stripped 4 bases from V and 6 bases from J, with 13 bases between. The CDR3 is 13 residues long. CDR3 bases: TGCGCCAGCAGCGGGGGGACAAGACCTGAAGCTTTCTTT. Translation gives CASSGGTRPEAFF.

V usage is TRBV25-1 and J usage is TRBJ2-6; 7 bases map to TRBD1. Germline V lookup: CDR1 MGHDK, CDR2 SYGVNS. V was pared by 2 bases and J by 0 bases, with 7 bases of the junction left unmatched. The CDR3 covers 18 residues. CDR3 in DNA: TGTGCCAGCAGTGAACGGACAGGCGGTTACTCTGGGGCCAACGTCCTGACTTTC. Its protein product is CASSERTGGYSGANVLTF. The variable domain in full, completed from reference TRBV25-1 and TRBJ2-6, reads EADIYQTPRYLVIGTGKKITLECSQTMGHDKMYWYQQDPGMELHLIHYSYGVNSTEKGDLSSESTVSRIRTEHFPLTLESARPSHTSQYLCASSERTGGYSGANVLTFGAGSRLTVL.

CDR3 DNA sequence: TGCGCCAGCAGCCAAGAAGCAAATCAGCCCCAGCATTTT. Translation gives CASSQEANQPQHF. This chain connects TRBV4-1 to TRBJ1-5; D unresolved. CDR1 is MGHRA, CDR2 YSYEKL, per germline. Trimming stripped 0 bases from V and 4 bases from J, with 4 bases between. This CDR3 is 13 amino acids long.

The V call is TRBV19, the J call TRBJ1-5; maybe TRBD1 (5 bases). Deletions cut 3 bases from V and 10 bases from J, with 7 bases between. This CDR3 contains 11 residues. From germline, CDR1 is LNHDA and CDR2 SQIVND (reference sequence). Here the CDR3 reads CASSIQGPQHF. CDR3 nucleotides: TGTGCCAGTAGTATTCAGGGTCCCCAGCATTTT.

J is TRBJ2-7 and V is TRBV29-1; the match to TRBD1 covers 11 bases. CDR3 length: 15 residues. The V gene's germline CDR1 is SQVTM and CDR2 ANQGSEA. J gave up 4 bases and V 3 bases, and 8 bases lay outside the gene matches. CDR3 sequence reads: CSVEAGQGAGYEQYF. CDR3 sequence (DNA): TGCAGCGTTGAGGCTGGACAGGGGGCTGGGTACGAGCAGTACTTC.